One and the same sample provided the 4 T cell receptor beta chains below, sequenced in a study of blood T cell repertoires in COVID-19. Produced via immunoSEQ multiplex PCR; TCRdb's table is partial and in-frame only. The sample yields about 170,000 clones, 82% seen once. Sequences were obtained from peripheral blood. These TCRs come from a woman aged 70-85 years with acute or convalescent COVID-19.

This clone was counted a few times. This CDR3 is also generated by other DNA sequences in the sample. J is TRBJ2-3 and V is TRBV30, with D possibly being TRBD2 (6 bases). V dropped 0 bases and J dropped 6 bases, with 10 bases sitting between them. The CDR3 runs to 13 residues. CDR1 and CDR2 from the germline V gene are GTSNPN and SVGIG (reference sequence). The CDR3 protein is CAWSVRRADTQYF. The CDR3 nucleotides read TGTGCCTGGAGTGTAAGGAGGGCCGATACGCAGTATTTT.

This clone appeared once. The CDR3 DNA reads TGTGCCAGCAGCGTAGGACTGACGAACACTGAAGCTTTCTTT. The encoded protein is CASSVGLTNTEAFF. The chain couples TRBV9 to TRBJ1-1, with D unclear. The CDR3 length is 14 residues. Trimming cost V 0 bases and J 1 base, with 7 bases left between them. In germline, CDR1 is SGDLS, CDR2 YYNGEE.

The chain employs TRBV1 and TRBJ1-2; TRBD1, the table's D call, lacks a check against the DNA. TRBV1 is listed as a pseudogene. The CDR3 contains 18 residues. The CDR3 spells CTSSQGGQGPHPNYGYTF. CDR3 nucleotide sequence: TGCACCAGCAGCCAAGGGGGACAGGGCCCACATCCAAACTATGGCTACACCTTC.

The V and J genes are TRBV5-5 and TRBJ2-1; 13 nucleotides match TRBD2. The germline CDR1 and CDR2 sequences are SGHKS and YYEKEE (reference sequence). The CDR3 spans 17 residues. The trim removed 4 bases at V and 8 bases at J, leaving 12 bases unmatched. The CDR3 coding sequence is TGTGCCAGCAGCCGCCGACTAGCGGGGGGCCCTTTGGATGAGCAGTTCTTC. It translates to CASSRRLAGGPLDEQFF.